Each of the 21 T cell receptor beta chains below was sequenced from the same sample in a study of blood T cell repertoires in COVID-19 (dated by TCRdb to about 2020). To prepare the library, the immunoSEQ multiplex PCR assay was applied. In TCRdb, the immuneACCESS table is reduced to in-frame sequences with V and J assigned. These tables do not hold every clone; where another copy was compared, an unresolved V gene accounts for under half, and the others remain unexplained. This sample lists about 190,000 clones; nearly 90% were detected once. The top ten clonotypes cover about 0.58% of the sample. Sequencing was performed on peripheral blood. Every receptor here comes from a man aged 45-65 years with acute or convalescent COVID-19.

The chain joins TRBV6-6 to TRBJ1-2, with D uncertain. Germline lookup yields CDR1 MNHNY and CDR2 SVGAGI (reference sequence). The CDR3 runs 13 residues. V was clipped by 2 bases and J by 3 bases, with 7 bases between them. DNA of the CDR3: TGTGCCAGCAGTTACCCTCTCTACTATGGCTACACCTTC. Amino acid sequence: CASSYPLYYGYTF.

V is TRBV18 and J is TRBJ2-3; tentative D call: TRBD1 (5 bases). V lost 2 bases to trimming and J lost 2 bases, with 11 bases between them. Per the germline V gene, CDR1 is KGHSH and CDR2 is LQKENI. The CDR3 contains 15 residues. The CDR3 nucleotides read TGTGCCAGCTCACCAATTTCAGGGCTCACAGATACGCAGTATTTT. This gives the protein CASSPISGLTDTQYF.

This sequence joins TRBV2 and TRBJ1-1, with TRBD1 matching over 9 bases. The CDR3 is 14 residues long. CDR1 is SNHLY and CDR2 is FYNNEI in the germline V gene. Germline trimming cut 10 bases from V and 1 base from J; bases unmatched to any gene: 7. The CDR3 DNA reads TGTGCCAAAACCTGGACAGGGGCGAACACTGAAGCTTTCTTT. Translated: CAKTWTGANTEAFF.

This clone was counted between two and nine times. The CDR3 loop reads CASSLNTGELFF. The DNA of the CDR3 is TGTGCCAGCAGCCTAAACACCGGGGAGCTGTTTTTT. The chain uses TRBV4-2 and TRBJ2-2; no clear D. The V end lost 4 bases, the J end lost 2 bases, and 2 bases lay between the germline ends. This CDR3 is 12 amino acids long. Germline assignment: CDR1 LGHNA and CDR2 YNFKEQ.

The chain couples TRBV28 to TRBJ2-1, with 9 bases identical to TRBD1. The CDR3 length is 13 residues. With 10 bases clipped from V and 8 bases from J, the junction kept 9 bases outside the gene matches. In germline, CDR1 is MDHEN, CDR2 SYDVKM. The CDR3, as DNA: TGTGCCACGAAACACCGGACAGGGGATGAGCAGTTCTTC. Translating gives CATKHRTGDEQFF. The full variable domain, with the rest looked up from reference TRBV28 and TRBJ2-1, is DVKVTQSSRYLVKRTGEKVFLECVQDMDHENMFWYRQDPGLGLRLIYFSYDVKMKEKGDIPEGYSVSREKKERFSLILESASTNQTSMYLCATKHRTGDEQFFGPGTRLTVL.

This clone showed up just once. DNA for the CDR3: TGTGCCGCCAGGGACAGGGACAATTCACCCCTCCACTTT. Its translation: CAARDRDNSPLHF. This rearrangement joins TRBV10-3 to TRBJ1-6, with 9 bases matching TRBD1. The V gene end was trimmed by 11 bases and the J gene end by 7 bases; junction bases not matched to a gene: 6. CDR1 and CDR2 (germline): ENHRY, SYGVKD. The CDR3 loop spans 13 amino acids.

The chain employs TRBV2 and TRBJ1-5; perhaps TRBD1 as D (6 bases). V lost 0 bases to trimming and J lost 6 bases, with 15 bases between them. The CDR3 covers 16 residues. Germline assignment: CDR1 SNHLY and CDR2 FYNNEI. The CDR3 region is CASSEAFRGAIQPQHF. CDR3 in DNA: TGTGCCAGCAGTGAAGCGTTTCGGGGGGCGATTCAGCCCCAGCATTTT.

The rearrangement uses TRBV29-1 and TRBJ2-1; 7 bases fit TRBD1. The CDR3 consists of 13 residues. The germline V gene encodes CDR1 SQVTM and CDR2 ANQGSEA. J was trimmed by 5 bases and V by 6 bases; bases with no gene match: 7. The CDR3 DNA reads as TGCAGCGTCCCGGACAGGTACGACAATGAGCAGTTCTTC. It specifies CSVPDRYDNEQFF.

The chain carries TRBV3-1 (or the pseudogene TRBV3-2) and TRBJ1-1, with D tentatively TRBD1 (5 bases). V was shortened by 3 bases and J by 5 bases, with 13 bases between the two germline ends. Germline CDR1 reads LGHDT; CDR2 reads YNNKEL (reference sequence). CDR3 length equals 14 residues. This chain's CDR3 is CASSQLQGLTEAFF. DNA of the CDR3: TGTGCCAGCAGCCAGCTGCAGGGTCTTACTGAAGCTTTCTTT.

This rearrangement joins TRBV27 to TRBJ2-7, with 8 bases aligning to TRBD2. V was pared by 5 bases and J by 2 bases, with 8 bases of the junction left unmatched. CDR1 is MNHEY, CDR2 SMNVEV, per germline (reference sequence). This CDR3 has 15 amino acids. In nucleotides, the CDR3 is TGTGCCAGCAGTCCGGGACTAGATATTCCCTACGAGCAGTACTTC. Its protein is CASSPGLDIPYEQYF.

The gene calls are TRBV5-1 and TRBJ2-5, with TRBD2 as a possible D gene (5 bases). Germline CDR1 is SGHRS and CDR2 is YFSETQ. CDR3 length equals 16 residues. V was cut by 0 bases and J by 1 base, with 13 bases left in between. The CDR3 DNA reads TGCGCCAGCAGCTTGGCCGGAGTAGCGCCCCAAGAGACCCAGTACTTC. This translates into CASSLAGVAPQETQYF.

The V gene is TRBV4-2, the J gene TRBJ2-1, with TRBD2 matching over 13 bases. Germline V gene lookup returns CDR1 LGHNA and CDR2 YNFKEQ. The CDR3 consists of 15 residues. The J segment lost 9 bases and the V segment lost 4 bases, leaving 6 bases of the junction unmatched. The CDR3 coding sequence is TGTGCCAGCAGCCTTGGGACTAGCGGGGTGGGTGAGCAGTTCTTC. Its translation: CASSLGTSGVGEQFF.

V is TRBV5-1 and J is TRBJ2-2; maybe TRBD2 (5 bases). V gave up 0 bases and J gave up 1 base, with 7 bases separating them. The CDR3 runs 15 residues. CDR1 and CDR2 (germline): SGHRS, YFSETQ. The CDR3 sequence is CASSLGGLNTGELFF. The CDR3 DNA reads TGCGCCAGCAGCTTGGGCGGGTTGAACACCGGGGAGCTGTTTTTT.

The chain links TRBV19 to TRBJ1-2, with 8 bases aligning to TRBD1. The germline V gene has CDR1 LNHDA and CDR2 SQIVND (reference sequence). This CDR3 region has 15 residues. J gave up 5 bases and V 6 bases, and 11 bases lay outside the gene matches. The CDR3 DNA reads TGTGCCAGTAGAACCGGACAGGGACTTCTTTATGGCTACACCTTC. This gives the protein CASRTGQGLLYGYTF.

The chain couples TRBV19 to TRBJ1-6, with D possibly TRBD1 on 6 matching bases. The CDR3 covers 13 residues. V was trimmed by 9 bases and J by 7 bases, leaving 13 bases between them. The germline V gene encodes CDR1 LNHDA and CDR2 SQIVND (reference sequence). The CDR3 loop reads CASRGPNNSPLHF. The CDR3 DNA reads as TGTGCCAGCAGGGGCCCTAACAATTCACCCCTCCACTTT.

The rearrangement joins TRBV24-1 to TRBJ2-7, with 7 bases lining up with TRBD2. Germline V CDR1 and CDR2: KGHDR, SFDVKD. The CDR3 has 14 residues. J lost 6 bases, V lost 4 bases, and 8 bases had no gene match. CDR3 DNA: TGTGCCACCAGTGACCCGGGGGAGGGTGTCGAGCAGTACTTC. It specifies CATSDPGEGVEQYF.

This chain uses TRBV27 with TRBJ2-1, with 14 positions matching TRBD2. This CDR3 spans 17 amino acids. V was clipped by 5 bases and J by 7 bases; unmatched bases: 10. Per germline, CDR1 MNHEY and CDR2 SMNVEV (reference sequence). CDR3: CASSTPGLAGVVNEQFF. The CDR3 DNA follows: TGTGCCAGCAGTACCCCGGGACTAGCGGGAGTGGTTAATGAGCAGTTCTTC.

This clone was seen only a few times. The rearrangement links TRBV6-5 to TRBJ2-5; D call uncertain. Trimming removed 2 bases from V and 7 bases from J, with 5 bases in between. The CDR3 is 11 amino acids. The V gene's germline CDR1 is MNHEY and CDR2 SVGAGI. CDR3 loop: CASSYLGTQYF. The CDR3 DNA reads TGTGCCAGCAGTTACCTCGGGACCCAGTACTTC.

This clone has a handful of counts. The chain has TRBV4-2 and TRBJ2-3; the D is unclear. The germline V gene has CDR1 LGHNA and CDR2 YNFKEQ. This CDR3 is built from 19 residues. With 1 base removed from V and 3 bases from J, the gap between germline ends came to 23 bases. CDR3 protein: CASSQGGTGKELRTDTQYF. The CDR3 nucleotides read TGTGCCAGCAGCCAAGGCGGAACGGGTAAGGAGTTGAGGACAGATACGCAGTATTTT.

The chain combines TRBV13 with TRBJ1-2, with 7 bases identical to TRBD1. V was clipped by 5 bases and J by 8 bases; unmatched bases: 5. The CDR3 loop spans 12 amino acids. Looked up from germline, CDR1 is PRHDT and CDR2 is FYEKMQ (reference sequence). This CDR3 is CASSLHRGGYTF. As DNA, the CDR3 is TGTGCCAGCAGCCTCCACAGGGGCGGCTACACCTTC.

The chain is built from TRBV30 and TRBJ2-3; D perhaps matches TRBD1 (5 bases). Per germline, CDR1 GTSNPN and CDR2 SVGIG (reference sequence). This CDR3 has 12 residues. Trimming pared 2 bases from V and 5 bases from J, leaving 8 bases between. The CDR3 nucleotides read TGTGCCTGGAGTCTGACAGAAGATACGCAGTATTTT. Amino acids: CAWSLTEDTQYF.